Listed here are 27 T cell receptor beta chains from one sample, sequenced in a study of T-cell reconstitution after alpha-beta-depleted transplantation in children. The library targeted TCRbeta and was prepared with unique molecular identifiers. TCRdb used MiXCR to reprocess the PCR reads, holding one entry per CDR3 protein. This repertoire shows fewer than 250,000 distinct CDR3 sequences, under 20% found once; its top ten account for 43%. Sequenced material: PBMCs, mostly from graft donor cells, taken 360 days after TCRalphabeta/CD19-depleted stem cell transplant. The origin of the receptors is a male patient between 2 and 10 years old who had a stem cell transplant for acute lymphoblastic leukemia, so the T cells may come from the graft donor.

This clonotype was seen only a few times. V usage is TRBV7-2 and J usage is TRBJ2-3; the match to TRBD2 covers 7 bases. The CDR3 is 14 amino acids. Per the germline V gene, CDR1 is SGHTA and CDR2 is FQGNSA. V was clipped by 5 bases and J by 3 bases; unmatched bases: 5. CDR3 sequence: CASSIGLGTDTQYF. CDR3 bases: TGTGCCAGCAGCATCGGACTAGGTACAGATACGCAGTATTTT.

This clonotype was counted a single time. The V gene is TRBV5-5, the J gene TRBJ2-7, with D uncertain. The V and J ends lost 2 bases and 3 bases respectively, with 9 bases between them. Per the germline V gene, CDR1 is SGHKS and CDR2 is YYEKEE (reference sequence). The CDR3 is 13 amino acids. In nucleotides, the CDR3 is TGTGCCAGCAGCTTAACCACCAACTACGAGCAGTACTTC. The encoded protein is CASSLTTNYEQYF.

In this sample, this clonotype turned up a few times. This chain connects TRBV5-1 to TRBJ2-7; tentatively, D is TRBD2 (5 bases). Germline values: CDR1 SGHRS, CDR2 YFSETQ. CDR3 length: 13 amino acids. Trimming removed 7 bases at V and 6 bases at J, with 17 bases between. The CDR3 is CASGEGVRSEQYF. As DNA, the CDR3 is TGCGCCAGCGGCGAGGGAGTTCGCTCCGAGCAGTACTTC.

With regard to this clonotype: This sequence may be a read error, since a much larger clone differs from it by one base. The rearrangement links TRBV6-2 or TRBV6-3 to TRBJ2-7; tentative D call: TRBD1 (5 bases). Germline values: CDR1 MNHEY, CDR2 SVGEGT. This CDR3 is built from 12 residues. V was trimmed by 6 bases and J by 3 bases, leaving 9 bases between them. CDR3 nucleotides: TGTGCCAGCAGCGTCGACAGCTACGAGCAGTACTTC. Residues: CASSVDSYEQYF.

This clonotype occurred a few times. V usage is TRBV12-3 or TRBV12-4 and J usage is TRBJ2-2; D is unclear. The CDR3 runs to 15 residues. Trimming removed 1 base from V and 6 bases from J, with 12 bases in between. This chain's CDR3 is CASSLGGRDSGELFF. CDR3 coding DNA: TGTGCCAGCAGTTTAGGCGGTAGAGATTCCGGGGAGCTGTTTTTT.

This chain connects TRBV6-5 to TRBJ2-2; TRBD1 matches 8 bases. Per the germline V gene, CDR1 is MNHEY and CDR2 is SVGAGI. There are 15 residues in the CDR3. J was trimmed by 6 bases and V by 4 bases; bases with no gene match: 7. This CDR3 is CASSSPRGRAGELFF. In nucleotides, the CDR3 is TGTGCCAGCAGTTCCCCCAGGGGGCGGGCCGGGGAGCTGTTTTTT.

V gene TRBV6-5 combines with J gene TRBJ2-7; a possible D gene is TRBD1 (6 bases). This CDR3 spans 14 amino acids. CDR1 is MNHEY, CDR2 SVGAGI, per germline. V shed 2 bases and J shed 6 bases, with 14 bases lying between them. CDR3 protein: CASSYAVQGSEQYF. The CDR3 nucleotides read TGTGCCAGCAGTTACGCGGTACAGGGATCCGAGCAGTACTTC.

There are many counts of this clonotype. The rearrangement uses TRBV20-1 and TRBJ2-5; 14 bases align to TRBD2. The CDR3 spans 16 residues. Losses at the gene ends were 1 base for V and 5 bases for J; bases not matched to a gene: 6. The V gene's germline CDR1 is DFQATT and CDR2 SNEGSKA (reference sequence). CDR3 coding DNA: TGCAGTGCTAGAGGGACTAGCGGGGGGCACGGGGAGACCCAGTACTTC. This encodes CSARGTSGGHGETQYF.

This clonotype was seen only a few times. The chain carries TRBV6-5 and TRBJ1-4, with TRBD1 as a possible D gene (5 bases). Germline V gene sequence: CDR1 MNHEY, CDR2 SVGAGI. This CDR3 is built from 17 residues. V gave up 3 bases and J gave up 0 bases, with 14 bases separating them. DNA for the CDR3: TGTGCCAGCAGTTATAATTCGGCAGGGCCAACTAATGAAAAACTGTTTTTT. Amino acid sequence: CASSYNSAGPTNEKLFF.

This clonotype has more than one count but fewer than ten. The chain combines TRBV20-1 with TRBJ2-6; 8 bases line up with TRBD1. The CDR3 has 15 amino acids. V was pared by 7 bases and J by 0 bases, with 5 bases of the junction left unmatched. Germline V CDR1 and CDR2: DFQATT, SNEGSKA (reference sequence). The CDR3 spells CSGQQGDSGANVLTF. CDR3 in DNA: TGCAGTGGCCAACAGGGGGACTCTGGGGCCAACGTCCTGACTTTC.

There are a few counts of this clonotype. As DNA, the CDR3 is TGTGCCACCAGTGAAGGGACAGTTGCGTCAGATACGCAGTATTTT. It codes for CATSEGTVASDTQYF. V is TRBV24-1 and J is TRBJ2-3, with 7 positions matching TRBD1. This CDR3 is 15 amino acids long. Germline V gene lookup returns CDR1 KGHDR and CDR2 SFDVKD. Unmatched junction bases numbered 7, after V lost 4 bases and J lost 4 bases.

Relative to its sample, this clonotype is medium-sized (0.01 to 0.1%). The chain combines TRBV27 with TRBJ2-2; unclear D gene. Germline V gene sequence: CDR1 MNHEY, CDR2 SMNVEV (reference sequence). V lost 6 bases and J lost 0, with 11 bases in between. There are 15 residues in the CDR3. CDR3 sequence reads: CASRRPGPNTGELFF. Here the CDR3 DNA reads TGTGCCAGCAGAAGGCCGGGCCCGAACACCGGGGAGCTGTTTTTT.

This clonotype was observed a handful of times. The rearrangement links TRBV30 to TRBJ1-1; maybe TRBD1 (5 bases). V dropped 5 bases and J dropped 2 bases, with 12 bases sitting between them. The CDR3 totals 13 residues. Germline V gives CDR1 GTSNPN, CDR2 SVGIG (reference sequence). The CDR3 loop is CAWEGVFNTEAFF. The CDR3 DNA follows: TGTGCCTGGGAAGGGGTTTTTAACACTGAAGCTTTCTTT.

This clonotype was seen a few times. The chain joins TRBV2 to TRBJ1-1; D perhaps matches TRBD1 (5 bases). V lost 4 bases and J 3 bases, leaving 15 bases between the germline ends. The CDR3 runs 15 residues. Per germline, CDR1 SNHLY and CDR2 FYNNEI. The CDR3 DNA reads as TGTGCCAGCAGTGTATCAAGAGGGGCTCACACTGAAGCTTTCTTT. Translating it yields CASSVSRGAHTEAFF.

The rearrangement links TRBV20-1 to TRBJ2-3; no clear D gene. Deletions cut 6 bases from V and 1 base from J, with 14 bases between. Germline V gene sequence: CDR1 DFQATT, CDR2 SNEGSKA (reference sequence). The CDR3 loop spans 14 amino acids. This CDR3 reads CSAKGGWGTDTQYF. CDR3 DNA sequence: TGCAGTGCCAAGGGTGGGTGGGGCACAGATACGCAGTATTTT.

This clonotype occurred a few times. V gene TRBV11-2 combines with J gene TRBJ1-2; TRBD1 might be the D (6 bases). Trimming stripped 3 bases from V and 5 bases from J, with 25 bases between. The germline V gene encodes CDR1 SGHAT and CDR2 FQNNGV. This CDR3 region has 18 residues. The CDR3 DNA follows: TGTGCCAGCAGCTTGATTGCCCCCGGGCCAGGGGCGGTTTATGGCTACACCTTC. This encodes CASSLIAPGPGAVYGYTF. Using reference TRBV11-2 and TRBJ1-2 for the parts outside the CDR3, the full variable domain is EAGVAQSPRYKIIEKRQSVAFWCNPISGHATLYWYQQILGQGPKLLIQFQNNGVVDDSQLPKDRFSAERLKGVDSTLKIQPAKLEDSAVYLCASSLIAPGPGAVYGYTFGSGTRLTVV.

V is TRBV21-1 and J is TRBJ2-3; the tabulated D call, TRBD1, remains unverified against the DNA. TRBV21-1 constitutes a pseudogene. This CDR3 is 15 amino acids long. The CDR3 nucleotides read TGTGCCAGCAGCACCTGGGACAGGGTCACAGATACGCAGTATTTT. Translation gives CASSTWDRVTDTQYF.

The CDR3: CASSVKQLGTEAFF. As DNA, the CDR3 is TGTGCCAGCAGCGTAAAACAGCTGGGCACTGAAGCTTTCTTT. The V and J genes are TRBV7-6 and TRBJ1-1; no definite D call. The V end lost 5 bases, the J end lost 4 bases, and 14 bases lay between the germline ends. Germline assignment: CDR1 SGHVS and CDR2 FNYEAQ. The CDR3 loop spans 14 amino acids.

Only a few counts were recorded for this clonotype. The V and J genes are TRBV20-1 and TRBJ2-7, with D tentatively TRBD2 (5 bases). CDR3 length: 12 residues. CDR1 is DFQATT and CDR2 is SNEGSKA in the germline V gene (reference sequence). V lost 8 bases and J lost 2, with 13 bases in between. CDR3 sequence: CSTSSPPYEQYF. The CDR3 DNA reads TGCAGTACCTCTAGCCCACCCTACGAGCAGTACTTC.

The CDR3 spells CSGVRDRYEETQYF. The CDR3 DNA is TGCAGCGGGGTGCGGGACAGGTATGAAGAGACCCAGTACTTC. The chain uses TRBV29-1 and TRBJ2-5; 8 bases fit TRBD1. This CDR3 is built from 14 residues. The trim removed 7 bases at V and 3 bases at J, leaving 10 bases unmatched. Per germline, CDR1 SQVTM and CDR2 ANQGSEA.

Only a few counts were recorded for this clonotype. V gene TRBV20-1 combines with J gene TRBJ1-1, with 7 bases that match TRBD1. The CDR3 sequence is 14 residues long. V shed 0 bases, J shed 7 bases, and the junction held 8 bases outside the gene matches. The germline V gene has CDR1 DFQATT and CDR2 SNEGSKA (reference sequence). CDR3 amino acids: CSARDAGQLREAFF. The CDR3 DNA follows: TGCAGTGCTAGAGATGCGGGACAGCTACGTGAAGCTTTCTTT.

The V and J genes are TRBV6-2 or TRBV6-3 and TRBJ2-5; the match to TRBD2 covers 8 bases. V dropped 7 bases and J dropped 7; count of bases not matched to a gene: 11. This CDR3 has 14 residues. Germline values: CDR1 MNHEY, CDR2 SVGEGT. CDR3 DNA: TGTGCCAGCACTTTGAGCGGGAGAGGAGGGACCCAGTACTTC. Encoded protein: CASTLSGRGGTQYF.

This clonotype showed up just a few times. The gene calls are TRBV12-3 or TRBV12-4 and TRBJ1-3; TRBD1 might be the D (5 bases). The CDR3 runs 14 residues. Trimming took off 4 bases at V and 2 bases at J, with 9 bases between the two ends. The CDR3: CASSWGDPGNTIYF. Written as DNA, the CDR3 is TGTGCCAGCAGTTGGGGGGACCCTGGAAACACCATATATTTT.

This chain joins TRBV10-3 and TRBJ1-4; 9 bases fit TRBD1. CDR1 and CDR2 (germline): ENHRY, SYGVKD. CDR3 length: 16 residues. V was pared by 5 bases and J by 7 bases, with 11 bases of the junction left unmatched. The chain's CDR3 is CAISLPTGGRGEKLFF. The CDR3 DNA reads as TGTGCCATCAGTCTTCCCACAGGGGGCCGTGGTGAAAAACTGTTTTTT.

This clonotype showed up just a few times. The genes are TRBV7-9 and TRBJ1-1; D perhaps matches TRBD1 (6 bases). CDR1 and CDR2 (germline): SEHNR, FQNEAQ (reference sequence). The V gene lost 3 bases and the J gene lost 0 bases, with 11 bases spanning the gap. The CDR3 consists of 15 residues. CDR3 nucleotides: TGTGCCAGCAGCTTTCCGACAGGTTTGAACACTGAAGCTTTCTTT. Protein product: CASSFPTGLNTEAFF.

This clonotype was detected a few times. The CDR3 loop reads CASRDRTAHAEAFF. CDR3 DNA sequence: TGCGCCAGCAGGGACAGAACCGCACACGCTGAAGCTTTCTTT. This chain links TRBV5-1 with TRBJ1-1; possibly TRBD1 for D (6 bases). The CDR3 sequence is 14 residues long. Trimming cost V 5 bases and J 6 bases, with 17 bases left between them. In germline, CDR1 is SGHRS, CDR2 YFSETQ.

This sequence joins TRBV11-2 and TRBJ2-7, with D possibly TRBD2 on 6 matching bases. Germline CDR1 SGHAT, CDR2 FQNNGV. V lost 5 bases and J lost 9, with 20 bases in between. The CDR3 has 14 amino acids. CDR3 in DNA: TGTGCCAGCAGCGTCATGCTGCGGGATCAAGCGCAGTACTTC. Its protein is CASSVMLRDQAQYF.